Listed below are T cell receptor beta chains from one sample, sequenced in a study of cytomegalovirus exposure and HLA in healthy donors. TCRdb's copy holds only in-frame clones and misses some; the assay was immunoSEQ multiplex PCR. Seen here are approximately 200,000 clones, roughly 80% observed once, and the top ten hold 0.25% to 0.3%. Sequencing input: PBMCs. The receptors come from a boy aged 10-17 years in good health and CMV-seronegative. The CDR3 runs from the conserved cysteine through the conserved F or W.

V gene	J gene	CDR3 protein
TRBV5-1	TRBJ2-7	CASSQGAGQGIYEQYF
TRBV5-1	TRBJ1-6	CASSSGGYSPLHF
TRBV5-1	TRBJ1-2	CASRDSPTNYGYTF
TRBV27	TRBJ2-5	CASTSGRRETQYF
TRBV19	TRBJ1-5	CASSIEGSNYQPQHF
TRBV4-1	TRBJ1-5	CASSQDVGQGIQPQHF
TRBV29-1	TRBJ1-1	CSVEIQQGPEAFF
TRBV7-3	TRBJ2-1	CASKAGGRYNEQFF
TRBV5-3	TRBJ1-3	CARPGQGGVLCGNTIYF
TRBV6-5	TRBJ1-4	CASSYSIGEVAELFF
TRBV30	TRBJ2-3	CAWSSSASLEYF
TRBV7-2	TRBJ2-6	CASSLVTASGANVLTF
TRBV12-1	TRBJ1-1	CASHCEAFF
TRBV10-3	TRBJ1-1	CAISEYRGENTEAFF
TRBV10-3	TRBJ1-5	CAISEVGSNQPQHF
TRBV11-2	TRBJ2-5	CASSAGGTSGRETQYF
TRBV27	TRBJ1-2	CASSHGQGFYGYTF
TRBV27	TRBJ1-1	CASSPPTGEAFF
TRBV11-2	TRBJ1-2	CASSPGGGANGYTF
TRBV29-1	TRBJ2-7	CSVEALTSGSSYEQYF
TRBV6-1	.	CASSETPSGGGEQYF
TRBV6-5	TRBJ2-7	CASSPGLSTYEQYF
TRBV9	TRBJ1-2	CASSVGQGFYGYTF
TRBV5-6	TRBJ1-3	CASSLKGFGNTIYF
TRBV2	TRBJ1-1	CASSVKGPGQNTEAFF
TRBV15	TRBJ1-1	CATALTGGVRNTEAFF
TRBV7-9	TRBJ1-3	CASSSTASGNTIYF
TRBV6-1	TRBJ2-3	CASSEAAGGSTDTQYF
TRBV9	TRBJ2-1	CASSVGFRLERPNEQFF
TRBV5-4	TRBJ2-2	CASRRGGDTGELFF
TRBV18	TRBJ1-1	CASSPKDMNTEAFF
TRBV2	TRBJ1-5	CASRDTGIQPQHF
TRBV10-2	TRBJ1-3	CASSDPGVRSSGNTIYF
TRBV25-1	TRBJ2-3	CASKADTDTQYF
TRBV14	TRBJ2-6	CASSPRQGSGANVLTF
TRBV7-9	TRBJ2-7	CASSPGGAYEQYF